A selection of T cell receptor beta chains follows, all from one sample in a study of cytomegalovirus exposure and HLA in healthy donors. The data were produced by immunoSEQ multiplex PCR, yet TCRdb's version contains in-frame clones alone and is incomplete. Among roughly 130,000 clones listed, 80% were seen once. Sequencing was performed on PBMCs. These receptors were obtained from a man in his thirties or forties in good health and CMV-seronegative. Each CDR3 is given with its conserved first and last residue. Fields, in order: clone size, D gene, V gene, J gene, CDR3 DNA, CDR3 protein. The D gene is left open where the match is weak. Some rows mark clone size as missing; the rest say once, few, many or name a class of expanded clone.

NA	TRBD2	TRBV7-9	TRBJ2-1	TGTGCCAGCAGCTCCAACTTAGCGGGCTCCTCCTACAATGAGCAGTTCTTC	CASSSNLAGSSYNEQFF
NA	NA	TRBV6-5	TRBJ2-7	TGTGCCAGCAGTTATTCAGGGGCCTCCTACGAGCAGTACTTC	CASSYSGASYEQYF
NA	NA	TRBV28	TRBJ1-3	TGTGCCAGCAGTTTATTACAGGGAAACACCATATATTTT	CASSLLQGNTIYF
NA	NA	TRBV27	TRBJ2-1	TGTGCCAGCAGTTTAACGGGAGCAGCCTACAATGAGCAGTTCTTC	CASSLTGAAYNEQFF
few	NA	TRBV10-3	TRBJ1-3	TGTGCCATCAGTAAGGCGGGGGGCGAGGGAAACACCATATATTTT	CAISKAGGEGNTIYF
NA	NA	TRBV28	TRBJ1-5	TGTGCCAGCAGTCCCCCCGTGGTTAGCAATCAGCCCCAGAATTTT	CASSPPVVSNQPQNF
NA	NA	TRBV6-4	TRBJ2-6	TGTGCCAGCAGTGACGGAGGCTCTGGGGCCAACGTCCTGACTTTC	CASSDGGSGANVLTF
once	TRBD2	TRBV19	TRBJ2-1	TGTGCCAGTAGTATCTTTGGGACTAGCGGAAATGAGCAGTTCTTC	CASSIFGTSGNEQFF
few	TRBD1	TRBV9	TRBJ2-3	TGTGCCAGCAGCCCGACAGGGATAGATACGCAGTATTTT	CASSPTGIDTQYF
NA	NA	TRBV29-1	TRBJ1-2	TGCAGCGTTGCATCCAGGGGCGGCTATGGCTACACCTTC	CSVASRGGYGYTF
NA	NA	TRBV5-1	TRBJ1-2	TGCGCCAGCAGGCTCAGCTACAGGGACTACCGCTATGGCTACACCTTC	CASRLSYRDYRYGYTF
NA	TRBD1	TRBV7-3	TRBJ1-1	TGTGCCAGCAGGCAGGGGGTCGGCACTGAAGCTTTCTTT	CASRQGVGTEAFF
NA	TRBD1	TRBV28	TRBJ2-7	TGTGCCAGCCCCCACGGACAGGGGGCCGCCCCGATCTACGAGCAGTACTTC	CASPHGQGAAPIYEQYF
NA	NA	TRBV27	TRBJ2-7	TGTGCCAGCAGTCAAACCCCGGACTACTACGAGCAGTACTTC	CASSQTPDYYEQYF
NA	NA	TRBV18	TRBJ2-7	TGTGCCAGCTCACCACAGGCCAGGGTGACCTACGAGCAGTACTTC	CASSPQARVTYEQYF
NA	NA	TRBV5-1	TRBJ1-5	TGCGCCAGCAGCTTGGAGGGTCGGGATGGCAATCAGCCCCAGCATTTT	CASSLEGRDGNQPQHF
NA	TRBD1	TRBV5-8	TRBJ1-2	TGTGCCAGCAGTTATCCGGGACAGTCGACGCCTGGCTACACCTTC	CASSYPGQSTPGYTF
NA	NA	TRBV2	TRBJ1-2	TGTGCCAGCGGCTTTAACTATGGCTACACCTTC	CASGFNYGYTF
NA	TRBD1	TRBV9	TRBJ1-2	TGTGCCAGCAGCTCAGGACAGGGGGCCCTTCCACCCTATGGCTACACCTTC	CASSSGQGALPPYGYTF
NA	TRBD2	TRBV19	TRBJ2-1	TGTGCCAGTAGCATACAAGGGTCCGTTGGGCGGGAGCCCTACAATGAGCAGTTCTTC	CASSIQGSVGREPYNEQFF
few	NA	TRBV5-1	TRBJ2-5	TGCGCCAGCAGCTCGGGACAAGAGACCCAGTACTTC	CASSSGQETQYF
NA	TRBD1	TRBV18	TRBJ1-3	TGTGCCAGCTCACCCCCGGGACAGGGAAACACCATATATTTT	CASSPPGQGNTIYF
NA	NA	TRBV5-1	TRBJ2-6	TGCGCCAGCAGCTTGGCTCCGGGTCCTGGGGCCAACGTCCTGACTTTC	CASSLAPGPGANVLTF
NA	NA	TRBV20-1	TRBJ1-1	TGCAGTGCTAGTAGGAACACTGAAGCTTTCTTT	CSASRNTEAFF
NA	TRBD1	TRBV7-9	TRBJ2-2	TGTGCCAGCAGCCCACGTTTAGGGACAGCAGCCGGGGAGCTGTTTTTT	CASSPRLGTAAGELFF
NA	NA	TRBV5-4	TRBJ2-3	TGTGCCAGCAGCTTGGATTGGCGGGACTCAATAAGAGATACGCAGTATTTT	CASSLDWRDSIRDTQYF
NA	TRBD1	TRBV6-6	TRBJ1-2	TGTGCCAGCAGTACGGAGGACAGGTCGCATGGCTACCCCTTC	CASSTEDRSHGYPF
NA	NA	TRBV7-2	TRBJ1-5	TGTGCCAGCAGCTTAGTAGGGGATGGCAATCAGCCCCAGCATTTT	CASSLVGDGNQPQHF
NA	NA	TRBV6-4	TRBJ2-6	TGTGCCAGCAGTGACTATGGACTCCTCTCTGGGGCCAACGTCCTGACTTTC	CASSDYGLLSGANVLTF
NA	TRBD1	TRBV28	TRBJ1-5	TGTGCCACTAAGTTCTCGGACAGGGACAATCAGCCCCAGCATTTT	CATKFSDRDNQPQHF
once	TRBD1	TRBV10-3	TRBJ1-2	TGTGCCACTGACAGACCGGGACAGGGGAACTATGGCTACACCTTC	CATDRPGQGNYGYTF
NA	TRBD2	TRBV7-9	TRBJ2-1	TGTGCCAGCAGCTTTCCTAGCGGGAGCTCCTACAATGAGCAGTTCTTC	CASSFPSGSSYNEQFF
NA	NA	TRBV28	TRBJ1-1	TGTGCCAGCAGTTTGGGGGGATTCACTGAAGCTTTCTTT	CASSLGGFTEAFF
NA	TRBD2	TRBV4-2	TRBJ2-7	TGTGCCAGCAGCCAAGTAACTAGCGGGAGAATCGAGCAGTACTTC	CASSQVTSGRIEQYF